The 4 T cell receptor beta chains given below trace back to one sample, sequenced in a study of shared clonotypes between healthy human individuals. Sequencing was performed with immunoSEQ multiplex PCR; in TCRdb, only in-frame clones are kept and a portion is missing. The sample lists 850,000 to 1,200,000 clones; around 74% were seen once. Sequenced: memory CD4+ T cells sorted from blood. Documented subset: CD45RA-negative fraction. Receptors were obtained from a man aged 18 to 29 in good health.

Points on this clone: Other nucleotide sequences from this sample produce the same CDR3. CDR3 bases: TGCGCCAGCAGCTTGTCTGGAGGAGGGCAAGAGACCCAGTACTTC. Its translation is CASSLSGGGQETQYF. The genes are TRBV5-1 and TRBJ2-5; D might be TRBD2 (6 bases). V was clipped by 1 base and J by 2 bases, with 12 bases between them. The germline V gene has CDR1 SGHRS and CDR2 YFSETQ. The CDR3 runs 15 residues. The whole variable domain, remainder taken from reference TRBV5-1 and TRBJ2-5, is KAGVTQTPRYLIKTRGQQVTLSCSPISGHRSVSWYQQTPGQGLQFLFEYFSETQRNKGNFPGRFSGRQFSNSRSEMNVSTLELGDSALYLCASSLSGGGQETQYFGPGTRLLVL.

The CDR3 sequence: CASRRQAAGTIYF. The CDR3 DNA follows: TGTGCCAGCAGACGACAGGCCGCGGGCACCATATATTTT. The chain couples TRBV6-1 to TRBJ1-3; possible D gene TRBD1, 6 bases. Germline CDR1 is MNHNS and CDR2 is SASEGT. This CDR3 has 13 amino acids. The V end lost 6 bases, the J end lost 9 bases, and 15 bases lay between the germline ends.

J is TRBJ2-1 and V is TRBV7-2, with 9 positions matching TRBD1. Unmatched junction bases numbered 4, after V lost 4 bases and J lost 6 bases. CDR3 length: 14 residues. The germline V gene has CDR1 SGHTA and CDR2 FQGNSA. CDR3 amino acids: CASSSGTGINEQFF. The CDR3 coding sequence is TGTGCCAGCAGCTCCGGGACAGGGATCAATGAGCAGTTCTTC.

This chain joins TRBV5-8 and TRBJ1-2; D is undetermined. The germline gives CDR1 SGHTS, CDR2 YDEGEE. The CDR3 runs 12 residues. V was trimmed by 4 bases and J by 5 bases, leaving 9 bases between them. The CDR3 nucleotides are TGTGCCAGCAGCCGCGCTCGGTATGGCTACACCTTC. Residues: CASSRARYGYTF.